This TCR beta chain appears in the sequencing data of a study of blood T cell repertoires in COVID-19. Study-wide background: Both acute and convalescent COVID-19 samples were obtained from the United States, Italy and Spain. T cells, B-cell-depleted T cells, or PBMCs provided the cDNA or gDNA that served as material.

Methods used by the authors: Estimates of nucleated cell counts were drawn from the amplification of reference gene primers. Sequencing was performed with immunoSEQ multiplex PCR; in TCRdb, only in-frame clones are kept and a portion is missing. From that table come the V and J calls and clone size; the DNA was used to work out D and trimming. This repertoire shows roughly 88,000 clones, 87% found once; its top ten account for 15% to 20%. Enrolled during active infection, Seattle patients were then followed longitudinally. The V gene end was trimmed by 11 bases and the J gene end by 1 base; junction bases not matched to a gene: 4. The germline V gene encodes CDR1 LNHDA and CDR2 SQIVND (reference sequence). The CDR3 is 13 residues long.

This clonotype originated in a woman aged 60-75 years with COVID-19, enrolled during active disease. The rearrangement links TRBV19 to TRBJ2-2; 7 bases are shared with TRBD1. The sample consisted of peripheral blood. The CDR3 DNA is TGTGCCTCGACAGGGAGGAACACCGGGGAGCTGTTTTTT. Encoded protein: CASTGRNTGELFF.